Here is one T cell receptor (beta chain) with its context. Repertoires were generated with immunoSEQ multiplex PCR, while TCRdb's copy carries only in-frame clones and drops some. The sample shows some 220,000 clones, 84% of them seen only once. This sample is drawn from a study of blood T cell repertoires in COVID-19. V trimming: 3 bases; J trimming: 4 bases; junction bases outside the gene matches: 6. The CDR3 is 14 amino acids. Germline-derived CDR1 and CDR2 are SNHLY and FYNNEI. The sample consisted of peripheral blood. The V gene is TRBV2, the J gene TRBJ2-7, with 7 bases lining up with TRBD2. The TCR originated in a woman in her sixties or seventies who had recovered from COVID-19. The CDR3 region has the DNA TGTGCCAGCAGTGACCGGGGACTAACTTACGAGCAGTACTTC. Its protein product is CASSDRGLTYEQYF. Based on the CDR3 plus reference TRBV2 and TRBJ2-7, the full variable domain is EPEVTQTPSHQVTQMGQEVILRCVPISNHLYFYWYRQILGQKVEFLVSFYNNEISEKSEIFDDQFSVERPDGSNFTLKIRSTKLEDSAMYFCASSDRGLTYEQYFGPGTRLTVT.